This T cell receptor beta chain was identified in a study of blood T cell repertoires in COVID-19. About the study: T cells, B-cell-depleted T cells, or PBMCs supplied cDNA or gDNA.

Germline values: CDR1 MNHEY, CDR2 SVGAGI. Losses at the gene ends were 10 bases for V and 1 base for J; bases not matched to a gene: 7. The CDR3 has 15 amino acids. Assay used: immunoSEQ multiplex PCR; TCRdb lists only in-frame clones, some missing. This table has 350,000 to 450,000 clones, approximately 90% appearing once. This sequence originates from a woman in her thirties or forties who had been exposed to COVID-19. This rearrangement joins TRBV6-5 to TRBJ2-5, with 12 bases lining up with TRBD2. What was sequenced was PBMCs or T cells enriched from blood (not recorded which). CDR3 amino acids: CATGTSGRRQETQYF. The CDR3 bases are TGTGCCACCGGGACTAGCGGGCGGCGCCAAGAGACCCAGTACTTC.